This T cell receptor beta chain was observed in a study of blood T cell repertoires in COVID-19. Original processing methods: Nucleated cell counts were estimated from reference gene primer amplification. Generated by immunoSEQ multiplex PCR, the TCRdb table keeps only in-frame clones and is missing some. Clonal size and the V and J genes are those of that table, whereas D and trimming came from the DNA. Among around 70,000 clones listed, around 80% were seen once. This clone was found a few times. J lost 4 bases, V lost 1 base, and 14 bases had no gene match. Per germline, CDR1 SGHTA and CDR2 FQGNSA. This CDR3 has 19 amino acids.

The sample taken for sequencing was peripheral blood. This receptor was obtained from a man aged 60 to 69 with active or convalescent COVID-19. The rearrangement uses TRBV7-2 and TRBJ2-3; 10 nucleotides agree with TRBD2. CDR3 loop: CASSLVGSSGGRGADTQYF. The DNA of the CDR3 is TGTGCCAGCAGCTTAGTTGGTTCTAGCGGGGGACGAGGGGCAGATACGCAGTATTTT.